The 17 T cell receptor beta chains below all came from one sample that was sequenced in a study of identifying expanded T cells in peripheral blood. This table comes from immunoSEQ multiplex PCR, and its TCRdb copy is limited to in-frame clones, with some not included. The sample has tens of thousands of clones, 84% seen once. Sequences were obtained from blood. All receptors come from a person aged 18-69 years in good health.

This chain joins TRBV9 and TRBJ2-7; 7 bases fit TRBD2. Germline CDR1 and CDR2: SGDLS and YYNGEE. CDR3 size: 13 residues. J gave up 2 bases and V 3 bases, and 2 bases lay outside the gene matches. The CDR3 loop is CASSAGLAYEQYF. The CDR3 nucleotides are TGTGCCAGCAGCGCCGGACTAGCCTACGAGCAGTACTTC.

As concerns this clone: A junction end diverges from the germline sequence, so it may reflect a read error. This chain links TRBV28 with TRBJ2-1; TRBD2 is a possible D gene (5 bases). Germline V gene sequence: CDR1 MDHEN, CDR2 SYDVKM. The CDR3 is 15 amino acids. CDR3 amino acids: CASSLPGSTYSEQFF. CDR3 bases: TGTGCCAGCAGTTTACCGGGGTCAACCTACAGTGAGCAGTTCTTC.

CDR3 protein: CASSYGTGRDEKLFF. The CDR3, as DNA: TGTGCCAGCAGTTACGGGACAGGGCGTGATGAAAAACTGTTTTTT. This chain connects TRBV6-5 to TRBJ1-4; TRBD1 agrees at 9 bases. CDR1 is MNHEY and CDR2 is SVGAGI in the germline V gene. This CDR3 has 15 amino acids. V lost 2 bases, J lost 6 bases, and 4 bases stayed unmatched.

V gene TRBV7-6 combines with J gene TRBJ2-1, with TRBD1 matching 8 bases. Germline V gene data show CDR1 as SGHVS and CDR2 as FNYEAQ. The J segment lost 8 bases and the V segment lost 1 base, leaving 10 bases of the junction unmatched. This CDR3 contains 16 residues. CDR3 DNA: TGTGCCAGCAGCTTAGGCCGGGACAGGATTTTCGATGAGCAGTTCTTC. Residues: CASSLGRDRIFDEQFF.

V usage is TRBV28 and J usage is TRBJ2-5; D unclear. The CDR3 consists of 14 residues. Trimming pared 8 bases from V and 5 bases from J, leaving 18 bases between. CDR1 and CDR2 from the germline V gene are MDHEN and SYDVKM. The CDR3 is CASGPAASPETQYF. The CDR3 nucleotides read TGTGCCAGCGGACCTGCGGCTAGTCCGGAGACCCAGTACTTC.

The V and J genes are TRBV28 and TRBJ1-3, with D possibly matching TRBD1 (5 bases). The CDR3 runs to 14 residues. Germline V gene sequence: CDR1 MDHEN, CDR2 SYDVKM. V was trimmed by 6 bases and J by 0 bases, leaving 9 bases between them. The DNA for the CDR3 is TGTGCCAGCAGCAACCAGGGCTCTGGAAACACCATATATTTT. Translating gives CASSNQGSGNTIYF.

This sequence joins TRBV7-2 and TRBJ1-1; D possibly corresponds to TRBD1 (6 bases). The CDR3 is 14 amino acids. CDR1 is SGHTA, CDR2 FQGNSA, per germline. V gave up 1 base and J gave up 8 bases, with 14 bases separating them. CDR3 coding DNA: TGTGCCAGCAGCTTAGAGGGAGGGACACAGGAAGCTTTCTTT. It translates to CASSLEGGTQEAFF.

V gene TRBV9 combines with J gene TRBJ2-1; 12 nucleotides match TRBD2. J lost 6 bases, V lost 3 bases, and 4 bases had no gene match. CDR1 and CDR2 from the germline V gene are SGDLS and YYNGEE. This CDR3 has 15 amino acids. CDR3 amino acids: CASSDLAGGFNEQFF. CDR3 coding DNA: TGTGCCAGCAGCGACCTAGCGGGAGGGTTCAATGAGCAGTTCTTC.

J is TRBJ2-3 and V is TRBV15; TRBD2 might be the D (6 bases). Trimming left V 4 bases short and J 8 bases short, with 22 bases between. There are 16 residues in the CDR3. Per germline, CDR1 LNHNV and CDR2 YYDKDF (reference sequence). The CDR3 DNA follows: TGTGCCACCAGCATCCAACGGGACTCACGATCTATTACGCAGTATTTT. Its translation: CATSIQRDSRSITQYF. Full variable domain (outside the CDR3, taken from reference TRBV15 and TRBJ2-3): DAMVIQNPRYQVTQFGKPVTLSCSQTLNHNVMYWYQQKSSQAPKLLFHYYDKDFNNEADTPDNFQSRRPNTSFCFLDIRSPGLGDTAMYLCATSIQRDSRSITQYFGPGTRLTVL.

The chain combines TRBV9 with TRBJ1-1; unclear D gene. CDR3 length: 14 amino acids. V was trimmed by 0 bases and J by 7 bases, leaving 13 bases between them. Germline CDR1 reads SGDLS; CDR2 reads YYNGEE. CDR3 amino acids: CASSVGAGMVEAFF. The CDR3 bases are TGTGCCAGCAGCGTAGGGGCGGGGATGGTTGAAGCTTTCTTT.

This chain joins TRBV2 and TRBJ1-4; D unresolved. Per germline, CDR1 SNHLY and CDR2 FYNNEI. V lost 7 bases and J 0 bases, leaving 6 bases between the germline ends. There are 13 residues in the CDR3. In DNA form, the CDR3 reads TGTGCCAGCACTCCTGCAACTAATGAAAAACTGTTTTTT. Translating it yields CASTPATNEKLFF.

The rearrangement uses TRBV10-3 and TRBJ2-7, with 7 positions matching TRBD2. The germline V gene has CDR1 ENHRY and CDR2 SYGVKD. CDR3 size: 14 residues. Trimming cost V 2 bases and J 5 bases; bases outside gene matches: 6. The CDR3 sequence is CAISETGGTHEQYF. Written as DNA, the CDR3 is TGTGCCATCAGTGAGACGGGAGGTACCCACGAGCAGTACTTC.

The V gene is TRBV2, the J gene TRBJ2-1, with 12 positions matching TRBD2. There are 18 residues in the CDR3. Germline CDR1 reads SNHLY; CDR2 reads FYNNEI. J gave up 0 bases and V 4 bases, and 7 bases lay outside the gene matches. DNA for the CDR3: TGTGCCAGCAGTGTTCTAGCGGGAGGGCCGGGCTCCTACAATGAGCAGTTCTTC. Translation gives CASSVLAGGPGSYNEQFF.

The genes are TRBV28 and TRBJ2-5; maybe TRBD2 (6 bases). The V end lost 6 bases, the J end lost 1 base, and 12 bases lay between the germline ends. In germline, CDR1 is MDHEN, CDR2 SYDVKM. The CDR3 spans 14 residues. This chain's CDR3 is CASSPGGSQETQYF. DNA for the CDR3: TGTGCCAGCAGCCCTGGGGGGTCCCAAGAGACCCAGTACTTC.

This chain links TRBV9 with TRBJ1-3; TRBD1 might be the D (6 bases). Per the germline V gene, CDR1 is SGDLS and CDR2 is YYNGEE. The germline V and J ends were trimmed by 0 bases and 4 bases, with 8 bases remaining between them. The CDR3 is 14 amino acids. Here the CDR3 DNA reads TGTGCCAGCAGCGTAGATGGACAGGGAAACACCATATATTTT. This translates into CASSVDGQGNTIYF.

The chain uses TRBV2 and TRBJ1-5; TRBD1 might be the D (5 bases). The length of the CDR3 is 16 residues. Looked up from germline, CDR1 is SNHLY and CDR2 is FYNNEI. The V end was cut by 6 bases, the J end by 3 bases, with 18 bases between. The CDR3 DNA follows: TGTGCCAGCAGGGGACTCGGTTCGGTGGACAATCAGCCCCAGCATTTT. As protein: CASRGLGSVDNQPQHF.

The chain is built from TRBV5-1 and TRBJ2-6; TRBD2 aligns across 9 bases. Germline values: CDR1 SGHRS, CDR2 YFSETQ. With 4 bases clipped from V and 1 base from J, the junction kept 15 bases outside the gene matches. This CDR3 has 20 residues. As DNA, the CDR3 is TGCGCCAGCAGCCAGTCTAGCGGGATGGGAGGGCCGTCTGGGGCCAACGTCCTGACTTTC. Protein product: CASSQSSGMGGPSGANVLTF.